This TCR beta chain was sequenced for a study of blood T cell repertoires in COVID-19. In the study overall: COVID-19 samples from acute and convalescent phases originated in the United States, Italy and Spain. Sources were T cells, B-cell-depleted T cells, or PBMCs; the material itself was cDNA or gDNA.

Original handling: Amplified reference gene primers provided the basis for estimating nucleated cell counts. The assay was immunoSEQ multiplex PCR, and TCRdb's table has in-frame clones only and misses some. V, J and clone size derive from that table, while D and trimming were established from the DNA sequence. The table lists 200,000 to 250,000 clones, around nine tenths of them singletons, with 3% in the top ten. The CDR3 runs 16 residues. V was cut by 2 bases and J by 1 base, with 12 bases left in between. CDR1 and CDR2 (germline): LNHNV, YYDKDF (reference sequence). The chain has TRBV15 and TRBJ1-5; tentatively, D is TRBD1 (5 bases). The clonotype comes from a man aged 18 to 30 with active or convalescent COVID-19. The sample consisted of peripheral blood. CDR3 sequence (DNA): TGTGCCACCAGCAGATTCGACAGCCGCAGCAATCAGCCCCAGCATTTT. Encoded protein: CATSRFDSRSNQPQHF.